The rows below give T cell receptor beta chains drawn from one sample of a study of CD8 T cell repertoires and HIV-1 epitope variants. Using immunoSEQ multiplex PCR, the repertoire was profiled, and TCRdb retains in-frame clones only, with some absent. This sample has some 4,100 clones, with 50% to 80% found just once. Their antigen targets remain unknown. Sequencing was carried out using cultured CD8+ T cells derived from PBMCs. Every receptor here comes from a male donor with HIV. Both conserved end residues are part of each CDR3. The D gene is left open where the match is weak. Only part of the rows carry a size: once, few, many, or a class if the clone is expanded.

TRBV6-1	TRBD1	few	20	TRBJ1-5	TGTGCCAGCAGTGAAGCGCTTCGGTGGCGGGGGGGACAGATCAATCAGCCCCAGCATTTT	CASSEALRWRGGQINQPQHF
TRBV5-4	-	few	15	TRBJ1-2	TGTGCCAGCAGCTTGGAGGGGGGAAGGGGCTATGGCTACACCTTC	CASSLEGGRGYGYTF
TRBV19	-	-	14	TRBJ1-1	TGTGCCAGCCGCCCCGAGGCCATGAACACTGAAGCTTTCTTT	CASRPEAMNTEAFF
TRBV5-1	TRBD2	-	19	TRBJ2-2	TGCGCCAGCAGAAAACATCCTAGCGGGGGGACTCGATGGACCGGGGAGCTGTTTTTT	CASRKHPSGGTRWTGELFF
TRBV6-5	-	-	12	TRBJ1-5	TGTGCCAGCAGTTACAGGGATCAGCCCCAGCATTTT	CASSYRDQPQHF
TRBV5-4	TRBD1	-	15	TRBJ2-3	TGTGCCAGCAGCTTAGGGGGCTTTAGCACAGATACGCAGTATTTT	CASSLGGFSTDTQYF
TRBV6-6	-	-	12	TRBJ1-6	TGTGCCAGCAGTTACGAGATTTCACCCCTCCACTTT	CASSYEISPLHF
TRBV28	TRBD2	-	17	TRBJ2-3	TGTGCCAGCAGTTTGATACTAGCGGGAGGGATCACAGATACGCAGTATTTT	CASSLILAGGITDTQYF
TRBV4-1	-	-	15	TRBJ1-5	TGCGCCAGCAGCCAAGGTAAAGGGATGTTCCAGCCCCAGCATTTT	CASSQGKGMFQPQHF
TRBV6-1	-	-	13	TRBJ2-1	TGTGCCAGCAAAGGGGACTCCTACAATGAGCAGTTCTTC	CASKGDSYNEQFF
TRBV27	-	-	14	TRBJ1-1	TGTGCCAGCCTCGATCGGGCAGGGAACACTGAAGCTTTCTTT	CASLDRAGNTEAFF
TRBV4-3	TRBD1	-	17	TRBJ2-3	TGCGCCAGCAGCCCCGAGGTGGGACAGGGGGTCACAGATACGCAGTATTTT	CASSPEVGQGVTDTQYF
TRBV7-2	-	-	14	TRBJ2-7	TGTGCCAGCACCTGGGAGGATGTGTGGTACGAGCAGTACTTC	CASTWEDVWYEQYF
TRBV27	-	once	17	TRBJ2-7	TGTGCCAGCAGTTTAAGAACTTCAGAGACAGGGAGGTACGAGCAGTACTTC	CASSLRTSETGRYEQYF
TRBV12-5	-	-	15	TRBJ2-1	TGTGCTAGTGGTTTGGGACAGGGAGGTGTGTATGAGCAGTTCTTC	CASGLGQGGVYEQFF
TRBV6-5	-	-	14	TRBJ1-1	TGTGCCCCCAGATCTGTGTCTTTGGGCACTGAAGCTTTCTTT	CAPRSVSLGTEAFF
TRBV6-1	-	few	13	TRBJ2-7	TGTGCCAGCAGTGCAAGGGGGACCTACGAGCAGTACTTC	CASSARGTYEQYF
TRBV7-9	-	few	15	TRBJ1-4	TGTGCCAGCACCAATCTGCGGGACCAGAATGAAAAACTGTTTTTT	CASTNLRDQNEKLFF
TRBV11-2	-	-	16	TRBJ2-7	TGTGCCAGCAGCATAGGAGATGACAGGTTTACCTACGAGCAGTACTTC	CASSIGDDRFTYEQYF
TRBV6-1	TRBD1	-	14	TRBJ1-1	TGTGCCAGCAGTAACAGGGGACAGAGAGTAGAAGCTTTCTTT	CASSNRGQRVEAFF
TRBV19	-	-	17	TRBJ1-1	TGTGCCAGTAGTCCCCTCCGGGAACAGGGTACTATCACTGAAGCTTTCTTT	CASSPLREQGTITEAFF
TRBV7-9	TRBD1	-	15	TRBJ1-1	TGTGCCAGCAGCGAACGACAGGGCATGAACACTGAAGCTTTCTTT	CASSERQGMNTEAFF
TRBV9	TRBD2	-	15	TRBJ2-1	TGTGCCAGCAGCGTAGGGACTAGCCATGACAATGAGCAGTTCTTC	CASSVGTSHDNEQFF
TRBV4-2	TRBD1	-	15	TRBJ1-1	TGTGCCAGCAGCCAAGGGGACAGGGGGCCCACTGAAGCTTTCTTT	CASSQGDRGPTEAFF
TRBV23-1	TRBD2	few	16	TRBJ2-7	TGCGCCAGCAGTCAACCGACTAGCGGGAGGGCCTACGAGCAGTACTTC	CASSQPTSGRAYEQYF
TRBV28	TRBD1	-	18	TRBJ1-2	TGTGCCAGCAGTTTTTTGCGGGACAGGGACATAGTTTTAGGAGGCTACACCTTC	CASSFLRDRDIVLGGYTF
TRBV5-1	-	once	15	TRBJ2-7	TGCGCCAGCAGCTTGGTTGGTGCCAGGGGGGACGAGCAGTACTTC	CASSLVGARGDEQYF
TRBV28	-	-	19	TRBJ1-5	TGTGCCAGCGCTAGGGGGGTAACTTCCCATGGTGGCGGCAATCAGCCCCAGCATTTT	CASARGVTSHGGGNQPQHF
TRBV7-9	TRBD1	medium-sized	17	TRBJ2-7	TGTGCCAGCAGCTTAGCAGGACTAGGACAGGGGGCTTATGAGCAGTACTTC	CASSLAGLGQGAYEQYF
TRBV9	TRBD1	-	16	TRBJ1-1	TGTGCCAGCAGCGAACACGGACAGGAAGATAGCACTGAAGCTTTCTTT	CASSEHGQEDSTEAFF
TRBV27	TRBD1	few	14	TRBJ2-7	TGTGCCAGCAGTGACGGGACAGGGGGCTACGAGCAGTACTTC	CASSDGTGGYEQYF
TRBV28	-	few	14	TRBJ1-5	TGTGCCAGCAGTTTCTTCGACACCGATCAGCCCCAGCATTTT	CASSFFDTDQPQHF
TRBV5-1	TRBD1	-	14	TRBJ1-1	TGCGCCAGCAGTTGGGGAGGGGGCGGCACTGAAGCTTTCTTT	CASSWGGGGTEAFF
TRBV9	TRBD1	-	15	TRBJ1-2	TGTGCCAGCAGCGTAAACCGGGACAGGGACTATGGCTACACCTTC	CASSVNRDRDYGYTF